This T cell receptor (beta chain) was sequenced for a study of blood T cells in healthy people across ages. The study's findings and limits: The study found more naive CD4+ cells and higher diversity in long-lived than aged donors. Donor CMV status was unknown, possibly confounding expanded clonotype changes.

As regards this clonotype: Its antigen is unidentified.

The CDR3 extends over 14 amino acids. Trimming left V 3 bases short and J 0 bases short, with 8 bases between. Germline-derived CDR1 and CDR2 are SNHLY and FYNNEI. With a J-beta primer mix and a sample-barcoded 5' primer, a second PCR ran about 6 to 11 cycles. Using its own MiXCR run on the 5' RACE reads, TCRdb lists one record per CDR3 protein. Altogether around 990,000 distinct CDR3 sequences are present, around 25% being singletons, with the ten largest covering about 0.8%. The sample also formed part of further work on T cells of mothers and their children. In that study: Relative to unrelated pairs, biologically related mother-child dyads exhibited marginally greater, non-significant overlap.

The specimen was blood. The TCR sequence derives from a girl aged 2 to 9 in good health. J is TRBJ2-5 and V is TRBV2, with D uncertain. CDR3 region: CASSELTNQETQYF. CDR3 nucleotides: TGTGCCAGCAGTGAGTTGACAAACCAAGAGACCCAGTACTTC.